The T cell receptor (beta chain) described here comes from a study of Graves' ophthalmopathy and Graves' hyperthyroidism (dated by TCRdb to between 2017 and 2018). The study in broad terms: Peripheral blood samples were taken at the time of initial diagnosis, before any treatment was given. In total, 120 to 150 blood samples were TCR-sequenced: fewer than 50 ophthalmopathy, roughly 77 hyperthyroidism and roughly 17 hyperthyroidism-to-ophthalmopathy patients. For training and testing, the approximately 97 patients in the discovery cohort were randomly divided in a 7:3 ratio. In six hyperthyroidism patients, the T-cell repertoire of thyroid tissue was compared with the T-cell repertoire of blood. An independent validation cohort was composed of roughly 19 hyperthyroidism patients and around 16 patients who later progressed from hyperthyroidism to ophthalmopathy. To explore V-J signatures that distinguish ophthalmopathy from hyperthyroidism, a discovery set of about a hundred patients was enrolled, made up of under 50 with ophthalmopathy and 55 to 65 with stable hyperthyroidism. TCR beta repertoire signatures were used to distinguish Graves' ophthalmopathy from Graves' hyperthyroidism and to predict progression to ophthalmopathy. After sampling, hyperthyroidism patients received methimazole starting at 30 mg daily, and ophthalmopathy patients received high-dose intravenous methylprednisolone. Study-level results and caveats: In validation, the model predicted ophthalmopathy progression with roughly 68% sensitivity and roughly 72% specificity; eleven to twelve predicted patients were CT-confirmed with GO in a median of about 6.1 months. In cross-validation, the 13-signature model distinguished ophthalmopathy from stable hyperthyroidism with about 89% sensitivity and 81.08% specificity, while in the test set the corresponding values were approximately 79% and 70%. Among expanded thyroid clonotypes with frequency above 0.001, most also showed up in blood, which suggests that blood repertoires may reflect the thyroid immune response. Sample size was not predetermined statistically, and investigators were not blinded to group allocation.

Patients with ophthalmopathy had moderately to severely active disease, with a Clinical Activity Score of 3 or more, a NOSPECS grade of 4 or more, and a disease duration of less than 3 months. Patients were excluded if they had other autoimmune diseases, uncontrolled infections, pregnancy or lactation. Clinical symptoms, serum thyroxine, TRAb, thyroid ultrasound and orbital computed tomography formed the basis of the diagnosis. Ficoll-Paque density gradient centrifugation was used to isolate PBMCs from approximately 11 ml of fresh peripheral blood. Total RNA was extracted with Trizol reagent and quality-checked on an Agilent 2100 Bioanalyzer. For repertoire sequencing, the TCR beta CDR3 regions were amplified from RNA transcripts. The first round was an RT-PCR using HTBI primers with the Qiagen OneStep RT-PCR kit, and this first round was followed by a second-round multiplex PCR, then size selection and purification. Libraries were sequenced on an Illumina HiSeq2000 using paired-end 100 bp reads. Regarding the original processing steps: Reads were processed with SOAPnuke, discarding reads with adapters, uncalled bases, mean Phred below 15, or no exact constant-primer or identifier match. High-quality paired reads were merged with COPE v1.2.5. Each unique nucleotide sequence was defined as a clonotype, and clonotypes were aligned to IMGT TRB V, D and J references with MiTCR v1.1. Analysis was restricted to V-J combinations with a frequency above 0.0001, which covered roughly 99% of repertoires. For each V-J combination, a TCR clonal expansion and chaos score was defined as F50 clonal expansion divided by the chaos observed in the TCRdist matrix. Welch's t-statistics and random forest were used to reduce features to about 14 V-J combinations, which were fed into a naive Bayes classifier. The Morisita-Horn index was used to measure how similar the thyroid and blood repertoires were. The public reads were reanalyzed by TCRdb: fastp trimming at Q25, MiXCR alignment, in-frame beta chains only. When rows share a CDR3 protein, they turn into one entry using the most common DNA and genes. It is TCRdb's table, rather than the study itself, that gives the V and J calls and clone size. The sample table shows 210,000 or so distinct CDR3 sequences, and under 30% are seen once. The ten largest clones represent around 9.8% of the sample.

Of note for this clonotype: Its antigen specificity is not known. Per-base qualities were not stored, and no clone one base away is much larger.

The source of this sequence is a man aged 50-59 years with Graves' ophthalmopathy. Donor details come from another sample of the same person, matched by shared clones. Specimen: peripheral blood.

The nucleotide sequence reads TGTGCCAGCGTGGGTCCTAGCGGGAGTGAGACCCAGTACTTC. The translation is CASVGPSGSETQYF. The V gene is TRBV2 and the J gene is TRBJ2-5; TRBD2 matches 10 bases in the middle. Trimmed from V: 8 bases; trimmed from J: 5 bases; junction bases lacking a gene match: 8. Looking up the germline V gene yields CDR1 SNHLY and CDR2 FYNNEI. Spanning cysteine to phenylalanine, the CDR3 consists of 14 amino acids. CDR3 DNA is the only sequence kept; it has 42 bases, read in frame from the first base.